This TCR beta chain was sequenced for a study of blood T cell repertoires in COVID-19. Study at large: Collection of acute and convalescent COVID-19 samples took place in the United States, Italy and Spain. From T cells, B-cell-depleted T cells, or PBMCs came the material, which was cDNA or gDNA.

In the authors' workflow: Reference gene primer amplification gave nucleated cell count estimates. The assay was immunoSEQ multiplex PCR, and TCRdb's table has in-frame clones only and misses some. D and trimming come from the DNA, and the V and J calls and clone size come from that table. The data contain about 150,000 clones, roughly 80% of them seen just once; the ten biggest clones take up 25% to 30%. CDR3 length equals 13 residues. V lost 3 bases and J 1 base, leaving 9 bases between the germline ends. The germline V gene has CDR1 GTSNPN and CDR2 SVGIG (reference sequence). Sequencing input: peripheral blood. The gene calls are TRBV30 and TRBJ1-2; D is perhaps TRBD1 (5 bases). This sequence originates from a woman in her sixties with acute or convalescent COVID-19. The CDR3 nucleotides read TGTGCCTGGAGCCGACAGAATAACTATGGCTACACCTTC. It specifies CAWSRQNNYGYTF.